This T cell receptor (beta chain) comes out of a study of Ad26.COV2.S vaccination and SARS-CoV-2 variants. The wider study: Enrollment placed the donor in the COV1001 Ad26.COV2.S trial arm. The study gave Ad26.COV2.S intramuscularly, once or twice 56 days apart. Notes on the study in general: Measures of TCR breadth and depth may have fallen short of total T cell responses.

Regarding this clone: Its antigen is unknown.

Data came from immunoSEQ multiplex PCR; TCRdb stores just in-frame clones and leaves some out. The sample has about 260,000 clones, around 85% seen once. Treatment given: 15 to 20 received Ad26.COV2.S at low or high dose, single or two shots; several received placebo; per-sample allocation not given. Sampling occurred on day 63 after the first vaccine or placebo injection. The vaccine delivered Wuhan-strain SARS-CoV-2 spike through an Ad26 vector. Trimming took 4 bases from V and 5 from J; bases not matched to a gene: 2. The CDR3 length is 13 residues. The germline V gene encodes CDR1 SGHTA and CDR2 FQGTGA.

The material was peripheral blood, obtained in a trial of Ad26.COV2.S vaccine versus placebo. This TCR was recovered from a person between 18 and 65 years old who received the Ad26.COV2.S COVID-19 vaccine or a placebo. The V call is TRBV7-3, the J call TRBJ2-4; TRBD1 agrees at 7 bases. The CDR3 coding sequence is TGTGCCAGCAGCTGGGGACAGCAAAACATTCAGTACTTC. Protein: CASSWGQQNIQYF.